Each of the 2 T cell receptor beta chains below was sequenced from the same sample in a study of graft-versus-host responses after intestinal transplantation. For these TCRs, the target antigens are not known. The method was immunoSEQ multiplex PCR; TCRdb's version includes in-frame clones alone and lacks a portion of them. The sample shows approximately 130,000 clones, around 94% of them seen only once. The material sequenced was unstimulated CD4+ T cells sorted from spleen or lymph node cells, taken before intestinal transplant. The receptors shown here come from a human donor who received an intestinal transplant.

This rearrangement joins TRBV5-1 to TRBJ2-5, with 9 positions matching TRBD2. This CDR3 has 15 amino acids. The V gene end was trimmed by 3 bases and the J gene end by 2 bases; junction bases not matched to a gene: 5. The germline V gene has CDR1 SGHRS and CDR2 YFSETQ. The CDR3 DNA is TGCGCCAGCAGCTGGGAGCGGGGGGAACAAGAGACCCAGTACTTC. It yields the protein CASSWERGEQETQYF. Full variable domain (missing parts from reference TRBV5-1 and TRBJ2-5): KAGVTQTPRYLIKTRGQQVTLSCSPISGHRSVSWYQQTPGQGLQFLFEYFSETQRNKGNFPGRFSGRQFSNSRSEMNVSTLELGDSALYLCASSWERGEQETQYFGPGTRLLVL.

The genes are TRBV5-1 and TRBJ2-1; 9 positions agree with TRBD2. The CDR3 runs to 15 residues. With V trimmed by 0 bases and J by 5 bases, 3 bases remained unmatched. Germline CDR1 reads SGHRS; CDR2 reads YFSETQ. CDR3 in amino acids: CASSLEAGGHNEQFF. CDR3 bases: TGCGCCAGCAGCTTGGAAGCGGGGGGTCACAATGAGCAGTTCTTC.